Listed below are T cell receptor beta chains from one sample, sequenced in a study of blood T cell repertoires in COVID-19. Here immunoSEQ multiplex PCR was the method, and the copy in TCRdb shows in-frame clones only, minus some. The sample holds nearly 250,000 clones, approximately 90% seen once. The source material was PBMCs or T cells enriched from blood (not recorded which). All receptors come from a man between 50 and 59 years old who had been exposed to COVID-19. CDR3s include the opening cysteine and the closing phenylalanine or tryptophan. Each record gives: D gene, clone size, V gene, J gene, CDR3 DNA, CDR3 protein. The D gene is left open where the match is weak. Clone size is shown for a subset of rows, as once, few, many or a class of expanded clone.

>NA|once|TRBV6-5|TRBJ1-3
TGTGCCAGCCACAGGCTCAGCTCTGGAAACACCATATATTTT
CASHRLSSGNTIYF
>NA|NA|TRBV28|TRBJ1-2
TGTGCCAGCAGCTCTCCTGCAGGGGAGTACAATGGCTACACCTTC
CASSSPAGEYNGYTF
>TRBD2|NA|TRBV5-6|TRBJ2-3
TGTGCCAGCAGCTTGGGGTATGGACTAGCGGTTCCAGATACGCAGTATTTT
CASSLGYGLAVPDTQYF
>NA|NA|TRBV11-3|TRBJ2-3
TGTGCCAGCAGCCCGAGACTAGTCAGCACAGATACGCAGTATTTT
CASSPRLVSTDTQYF
>NA|NA|TRBV6-5|TRBJ1-5
TGTGCCAGCAGCTATCATAGCAATCAGCCCCAGCATTTT
CASSYHSNQPQHF
>TRBD1|few|TRBV10-2|TRBJ1-1
TGCGCCAGCAGTGAGCAAACAGGGGACCCAGCTGAAGCTTTCTTT
CASSEQTGDPAEAFF
>NA|NA|TRBV4-2|TRBJ1-1
TGTGCCAGCAGCCTAACAGGGTTGGAGAACACTGAAGCTTTCTTT
CASSLTGLENTEAFF
>TRBD2|NA|TRBV5-4|TRBJ2-1
TGTGCCAGCAGCTTTCGGGACTACTACAATGAGCAGTTCTTC
CASSFRDYYNEQFF
>TRBD2|few|TRBV27|TRBJ2-3
TGTGCCAGCAGCAGTACCGGGACTAGCGGGAATAGGGATACGCAGTATTTT
CASSSTGTSGNRDTQYF
>NA|NA|TRBV25-1|TRBJ2-7
TGTGCCAGCAGTGGACTAGGACGGGGCGGGTACGAGCAGTACTTC
CASSGLGRGGYEQYF
>NA|NA|TRBV1|TRBJ1-2
TGCACCAGCAGCCAAGAAGACACTGATTATGGCTACACCTTC
CTSSQEDTDYGYTF
>TRBD2|NA|TRBV5-4|TRBJ2-2
TGTGCCAGCAGCCCGGGACTAGTAGGGAACACCGGGGAGCTGTTTTTT
CASSPGLVGNTGELFF
>NA|NA|TRBV5-4|TRBJ1-1
TGTGCCAGCAGCTTGGAGAGGAACACTGAAGCTTTCTTT
CASSLERNTEAFF
>NA|NA|TRBV3-1/TRBV3-2|TRBJ1-5
TGTGCCAGCAGCCAAGATAGCCTGACTATAGGGCAGCCCCAGCATTTT
CASSQDSLTIGQPQHF
>NA|NA|TRBV13|TRBJ1-2
TGTGCCAGCAGCCGGAACTATGGCTACACCTTC
CASSRNYGYTF
>NA|NA|TRBV5-6|TRBJ1-3
TGTGCCAGCAGCTTGGGCCCTATCTCTGGAAACACCATATATTTT
CASSLGPISGNTIYF
>NA|NA|TRBV2|TRBJ1-5
TGTGCCAGCAGTATCTCCCAGGGACCCCAGCATTTT
CASSISQGPQHF
>NA|once|TRBV10-3|TRBJ2-1
TGTGCCATCAGTGAGTCTCCGGGAGTAAGAGAGCAGTTCTTC
CAISESPGVREQFF
>NA|once|TRBV7-9|TRBJ1-2
TGTGCCAGCAGCTTAAGGTCAACGGCCGGAGCTAACTATGGCTACACCTTC
CASSLRSTAGANYGYTF
>NA|once|TRBV5-1|TRBJ2-1
TGCGCCAGCAGCAATGACAGATACAATGAGCAGTTCTTC
CASSNDRYNEQFF
>NA|NA|TRBV18|TRBJ1-1
TGTGCCAGCTCTCAGGCCGCTTTGGACACTGAAGCTTTCTTT
CASSQAALDTEAFF
>NA|NA|TRBV7-9|TRBJ1-6
TGTGCCAGCAGCTTCACAGGGACGGGTTCACCCCTCCACTTT
CASSFTGTGSPLHF
>TRBD1|NA|TRBV4-1|TRBJ1-1
TGCGCCAGCAGCCAGTACAGGGGGCGCGGCGCTGAAGCTTTCTTT
CASSQYRGRGAEAFF
>TRBD1|once|TRBV27|TRBJ2-1
TGTGCCAGCAGCCGGGACAGGGGTTACAATGAGCAGTTCTTC
CASSRDRGYNEQFF
>NA|once|TRBV6-2/TRBV6-3|TRBJ2-7
TGTGCCAGCAGTTACATTTTCCGGGGTCCCCCGATCGAGACCTACGAGCAGTACTTC
CASSYIFRGPPIETYEQYF
>NA|once|TRBV3-1/TRBV3-2|TRBJ1-6
TGTGCCAGCAGTTGGCCCAACCAGGGGAAACCCCTCCACTTT
CASSWPNQGKPLHF
>NA|NA|TRBV5-1|TRBJ1-6
TGCGCCAGCAGCTTGGATCAGTTGAAGAATTCACCCCTCCACTTT
CASSLDQLKNSPLHF
>NA|NA|TRBV5-1|TRBJ1-6
TGCGCCAGCAGCTGGGGCGGGGTTGAGGATTCACCCCTCCACTTT
CASSWGGVEDSPLHF